The next 7 T cell receptor beta chains were all read from a single sample in a study of CD8 T cells in Susac syndrome. Reverse transcription of roughly 0.5 to 1 ug RNA was performed with random hexamers. In TCRdb, the immunoSEQ multiplex PCR reads were re-called with MiXCR into one record per CDR3 protein. The sample contains about 100,000 distinct CDR3 sequences, 95% of which appear only once. The specimen was CD8+ T cells from PBMCs. The receptors were gathered from a human donor with Susac syndrome.

V and J are TRBV6-5 and TRBJ2-7; 14 bases agree with TRBD2. The trim removed 4 bases at V and 6 bases at J, leaving 5 bases unmatched. The CDR3 consists of 15 residues. Germline values: CDR1 MNHEY, CDR2 SVGAGI. In DNA form, the CDR3 reads TGTGCCAGCAGTTCCGGGACTAGCGGGAGAGTCGAGCAGTACTTC. The encoded protein is CASSSGTSGRVEQYF.

The chain links TRBV27 to TRBJ2-1; 7 bases align to TRBD2. Germline CDR1 is MNHEY and CDR2 is SMNVEV (reference sequence). V gave up 7 bases and J gave up 2 bases; unmatched junction bases: 8. The length of the CDR3 is 15 residues. For the CDR3, the DNA is TGTGCCAGCACTTCATCAGGGACTACCTACAATGAGCAGTTCTTC. Encoded protein: CASTSSGTTYNEQFF.

This clonotype was counted a single time. This sequence joins TRBV3-1 and TRBJ2-7; TRBD2 is a possible D gene (6 bases). Per germline, CDR1 LGHDT and CDR2 YNNKEL (reference sequence). The CDR3 length is 16 residues. With 2 bases removed from V and 0 bases from J, the gap between germline ends came to 14 bases. CDR3: CASSQMPLGGSYEQYF. CDR3 in DNA: TGTGCCAGCAGCCAAATGCCCTTGGGGGGCTCCTACGAGCAGTACTTC.

This clonotype was detected a few times. The V call is TRBV3-1, the J call TRBJ2-1; no clear D. V was pared by 1 base and J by 3 bases, with 7 bases between. The length of the CDR3 is 14 residues. Germline V gives CDR1 LGHDT, CDR2 YNNKEL (reference sequence). CDR3 sequence (DNA): TGTGCCAGCAGCCAAGGGGCTCTCTACAATGAGCAGTTCTTC. It specifies CASSQGALYNEQFF.

This chain joins TRBV3-1 and TRBJ1-3; no firm D call. V lost 0 bases, J lost 0 bases, and 6 bases lay in between. The length of the CDR3 is 15 residues. Germline assignment: CDR1 LGHDT and CDR2 YNNKEL (reference sequence). CDR3 in DNA: TGTGCCAGCAGCCAAGACTACACCTCTGGAAACACCATATATTTT. Amino acids: CASSQDYTSGNTIYF.

The chain links TRBV4-2 to TRBJ2-5; the match to TRBD2 covers 8 bases. CDR1 is LGHNA, CDR2 YNFKEQ, per germline. J gave up 0 bases and V 1 base, and 4 bases lay outside the gene matches. This CDR3 comprises 16 residues. The CDR3 bases are TGTGCCAGCAGCCAAGGGCCAGCGGGGGACCAAGAGACCCAGTACTTC. Encoded protein: CASSQGPAGDQETQYF.

In the case of this clonotype: The germline gene is not matched at one end of the junction; a read error may be the cause. The chain links TRBV4-1 to TRBJ2-3; D ambiguous. The CDR3 runs 13 residues. Germline values: CDR1 MGHRA, CDR2 YSYEKL. The CDR3 DNA reads as TGCGCCAGCAGACAAGGGTTCGCAGATACGCAGTATTTT. Its protein is CASRQGFADTQYF.